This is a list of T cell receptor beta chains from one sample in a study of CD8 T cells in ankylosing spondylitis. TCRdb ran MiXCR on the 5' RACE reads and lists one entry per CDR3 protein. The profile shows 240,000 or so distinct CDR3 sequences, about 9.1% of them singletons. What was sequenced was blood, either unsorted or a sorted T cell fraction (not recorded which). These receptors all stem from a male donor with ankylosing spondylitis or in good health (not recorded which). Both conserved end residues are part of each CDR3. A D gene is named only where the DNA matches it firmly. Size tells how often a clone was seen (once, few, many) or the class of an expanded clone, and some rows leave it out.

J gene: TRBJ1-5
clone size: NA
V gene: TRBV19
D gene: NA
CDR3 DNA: TGTGCCAGTAGTCCGGGACTGCACTCGCCCCAGCATTTT
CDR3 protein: CASSPGLHSPQHF

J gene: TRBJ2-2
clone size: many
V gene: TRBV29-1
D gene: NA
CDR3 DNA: TGCAGCGTCCAAGGACAGAGCACCGGGGAGCTGTTTTTT
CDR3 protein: CSVQGQSTGELFF

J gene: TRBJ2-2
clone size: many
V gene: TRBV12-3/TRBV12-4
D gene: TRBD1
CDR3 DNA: TGTGCCGCAAGGACAGGGCACACCGGGGAGCTGTTTTTT
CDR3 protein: CAARTGHTGELFF

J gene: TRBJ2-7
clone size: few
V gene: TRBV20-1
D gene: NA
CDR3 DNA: TGCAGTGCTAGAGGCGGGACAAGCGGGAACGAGCAGTACTTC
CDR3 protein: CSARGGTSGNEQYF

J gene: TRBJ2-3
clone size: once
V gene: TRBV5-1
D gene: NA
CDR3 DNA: TGCGCCAGCAGCTTGGGAGCTTTTAACACAGATACGCAGTATTTT
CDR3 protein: CASSLGAFNTDTQYF

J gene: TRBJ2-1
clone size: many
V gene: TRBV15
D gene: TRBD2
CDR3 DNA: TGTGCCACCAGCAGAGATCTAGCGGGGGGGCTCAATGAGCAGTTCTTC
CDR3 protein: CATSRDLAGGLNEQFF

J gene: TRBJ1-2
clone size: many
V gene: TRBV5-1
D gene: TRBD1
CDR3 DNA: TGCGCCAGCAGCCCCCGGACAGGGGGCGCGGATGGCTACACCTTC
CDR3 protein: CASSPRTGGADGYTF

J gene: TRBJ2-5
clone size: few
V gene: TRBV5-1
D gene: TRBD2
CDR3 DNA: TGCGCCAGCAGCCGCTTACTAGCGGGGGCCGGAGAGACCCAGTACTTC
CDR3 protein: CASSRLLAGAGETQYF

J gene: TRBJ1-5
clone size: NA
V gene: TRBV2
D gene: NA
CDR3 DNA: TGTACCTTCTGTTTCCGAGGACAGACCTACTCTTATAGCAATCAGCCCCAGCATTTT
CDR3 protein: CTFCFRGQTYSYSNQPQHF

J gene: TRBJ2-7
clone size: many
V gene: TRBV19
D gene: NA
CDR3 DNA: TGTGCCAGTAGTATAAACGGACCGCTAATCTACGAGCAGTACTTC
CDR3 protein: CASSINGPLIYEQYF

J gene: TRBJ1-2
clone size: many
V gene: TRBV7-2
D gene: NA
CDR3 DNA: TGTGCCAGCAGCTCCACTTGGGAGGGAATCAATGGCTACACCTTC
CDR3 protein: CASSSTWEGINGYTF

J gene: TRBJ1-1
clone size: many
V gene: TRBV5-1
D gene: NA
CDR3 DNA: TGCGCCAGCAGCTTAGCGGGAACCGATGAAGCTTTCTTT
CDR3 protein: CASSLAGTDEAFF

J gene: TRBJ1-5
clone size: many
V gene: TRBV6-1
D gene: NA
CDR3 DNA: TGTGCCAGCAGTGACATCATGGGTGTAAGCAATCAGCCCCAGCATTTT
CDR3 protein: CASSDIMGVSNQPQHF

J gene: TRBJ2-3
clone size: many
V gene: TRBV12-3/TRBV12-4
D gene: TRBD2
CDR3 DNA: TGTGCCAGCAGTTTTCGGACACTAGCGGGAGTGAGTAGTACGCAGTATTTT
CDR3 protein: CASSFRTLAGVSSTQYF

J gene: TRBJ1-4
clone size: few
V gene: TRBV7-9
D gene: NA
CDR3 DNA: TGTGCCAGCAGCTCCAATGACCCCGAGGGGGATGAAAAACTGTTTTTT
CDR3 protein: CASSSNDPEGDEKLFF